This T cell receptor beta chain appears in the sequencing data of a study of shared T cell receptors in the human thymus. Trimming cost V 5 bases and J 5 bases; bases outside gene matches: 13. This CDR3 contains 16 residues. The germline V gene encodes CDR1 SGHRS and CDR2 YFSETQ. Assay: immunoSEQ multiplex PCR; the TCRdb copy retains only in-frame clones and omits some. This table holds some 700,000 clones, approximately 87% found once. The same data also contributed to another study, on human thymus T cells. As that report states: Samples came from healthy Finnish infants during open corrective cardiac surgery. Thymus tissue was removed during corrective cardiac surgery. Gene usage (both V and J) appeared biased in thymic and blood repertoires. The related literature has documented a marked overlap of thymic repertoires among unrelated individuals.

The sequence was collected from a boy under three years old with a congenital heart defect. V is TRBV5-1 and J is TRBJ2-5, with 9 bases matching TRBD2. Sequencing was carried out using thymocytes. In DNA, the CDR3 is TGCGCCAGCAGTTACATCCTTAGCGGGAGAACCGAGACCCAGTACTTC. It codes for CASSYILSGRTETQYF.